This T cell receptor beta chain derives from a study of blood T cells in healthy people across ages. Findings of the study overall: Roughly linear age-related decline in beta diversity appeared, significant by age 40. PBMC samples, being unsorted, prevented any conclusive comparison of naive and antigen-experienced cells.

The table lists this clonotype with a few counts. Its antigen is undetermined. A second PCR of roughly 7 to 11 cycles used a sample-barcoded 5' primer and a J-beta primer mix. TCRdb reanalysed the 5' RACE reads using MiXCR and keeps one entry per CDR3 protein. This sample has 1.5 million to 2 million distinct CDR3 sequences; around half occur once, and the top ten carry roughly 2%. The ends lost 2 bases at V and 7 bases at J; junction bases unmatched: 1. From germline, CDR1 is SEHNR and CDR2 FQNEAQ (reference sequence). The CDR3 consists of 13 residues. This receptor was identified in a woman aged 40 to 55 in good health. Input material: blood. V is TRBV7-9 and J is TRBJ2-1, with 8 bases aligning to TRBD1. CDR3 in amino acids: CASSLRQGNEQFF. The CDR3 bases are TGTGCCAGCAGCTTACGACAGGGGAATGAGCAGTTCTTC.